The TCR beta chain described here comes from a study of lymphopenia after photon versus proton radiotherapy. The CDR3 is 14 residues long. CDR1 is MGHDK, CDR2 SYGVNS, per germline. Measured with immunoSEQ multiplex PCR; TCRdb has only the in-frame clones, and not every one. The sample records approximately 150,000 clones, about 88% being singletons. Findings and limits, study-wide: Post-nadir diversity loss with photons came from oligoclonal expansion, particularly CD8+ Temra cells. Only patients who died were analyzed for survival; proton advantage is unproven.

Comment on this clone: The antigen is undetermined. At one end the junction does not follow the germline gene, possibly because of a read error.

This chain links TRBV25-1 with TRBJ2-2; D not resolved. The sample was peripheral blood, taken from a patient treated with photon-based radiotherapy. This clonotype originated in a man aged 50 to 60 with gastric cancer. Written as DNA, the CDR3 is TGCGAAAAGCTTTCTGAAAGGAACACCGGGGAGCTGTTTTTT. This sequence encodes CEKLSERNTGELFF. The variable domain in full, with the rest retrieved from reference TRBV25-1 and TRBJ2-2, is EADIYQTPRYLVIGTGKKITLECSQTMGHDKMYWYQQDPGMELHLIHYSYGVNSTEKGDLSSESTVSRIRTEHFPLTLESARPSHTSQYLCEKLSERNTGELFFGEGSRLTVL.